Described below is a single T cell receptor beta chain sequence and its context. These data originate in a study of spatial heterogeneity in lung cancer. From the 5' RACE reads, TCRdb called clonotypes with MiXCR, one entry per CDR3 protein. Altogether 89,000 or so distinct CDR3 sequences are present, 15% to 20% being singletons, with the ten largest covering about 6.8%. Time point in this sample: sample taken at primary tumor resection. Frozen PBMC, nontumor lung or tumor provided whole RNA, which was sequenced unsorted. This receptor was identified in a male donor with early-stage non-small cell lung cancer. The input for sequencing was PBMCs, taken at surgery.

CDR3 sequence (DNA): TGTGCCAGCAGCCAAGCAGGGTCACTCTCCTACGAGCAGTACTTC. Encoded protein: CASSQAGSLSYEQYF. The chain joins TRBV14 to TRBJ2-7; TRBD1 is a possible D gene (5 bases). Germline CDR1 and CDR2: SGHDN and FVKESK. The CDR3 loop spans 15 amino acids. Trimming left V 1 base short and J 0 bases short, with 10 bases between.